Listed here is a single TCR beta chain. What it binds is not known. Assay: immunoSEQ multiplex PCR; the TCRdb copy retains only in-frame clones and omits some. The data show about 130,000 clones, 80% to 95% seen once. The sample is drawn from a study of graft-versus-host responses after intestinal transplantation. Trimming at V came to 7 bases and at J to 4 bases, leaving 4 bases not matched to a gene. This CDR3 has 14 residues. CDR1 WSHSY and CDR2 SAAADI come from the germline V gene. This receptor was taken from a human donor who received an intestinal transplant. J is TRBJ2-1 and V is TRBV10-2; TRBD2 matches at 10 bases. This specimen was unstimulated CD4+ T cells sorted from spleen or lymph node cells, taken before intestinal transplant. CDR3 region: CASTGTSVYNEQFF. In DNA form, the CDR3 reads TGCGCCAGCACCGGGACTAGCGTTTACAATGAGCAGTTCTTC.